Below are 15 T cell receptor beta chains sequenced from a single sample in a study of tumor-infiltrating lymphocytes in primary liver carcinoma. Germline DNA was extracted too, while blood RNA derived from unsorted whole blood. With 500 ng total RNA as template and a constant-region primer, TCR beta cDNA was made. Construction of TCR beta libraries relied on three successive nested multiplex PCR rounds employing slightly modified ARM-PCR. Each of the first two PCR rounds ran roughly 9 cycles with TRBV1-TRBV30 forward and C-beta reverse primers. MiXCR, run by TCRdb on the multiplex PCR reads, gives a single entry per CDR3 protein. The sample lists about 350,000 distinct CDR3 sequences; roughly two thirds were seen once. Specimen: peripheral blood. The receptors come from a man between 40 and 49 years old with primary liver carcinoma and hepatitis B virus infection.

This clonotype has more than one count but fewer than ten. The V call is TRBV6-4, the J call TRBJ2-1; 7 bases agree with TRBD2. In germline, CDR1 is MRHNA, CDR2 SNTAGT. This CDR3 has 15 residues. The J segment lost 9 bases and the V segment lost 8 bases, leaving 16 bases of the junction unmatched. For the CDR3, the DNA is TGTGCCAGCTCGGAATTAACGGGGGGTTCGCCTGAGCAGTTCTTC. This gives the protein CASSELTGGSPEQFF.

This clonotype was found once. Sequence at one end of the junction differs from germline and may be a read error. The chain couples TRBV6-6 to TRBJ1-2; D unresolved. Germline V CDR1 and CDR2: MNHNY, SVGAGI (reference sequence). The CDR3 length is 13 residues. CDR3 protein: CVSSLEMGSGYTF. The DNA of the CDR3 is TGTGTCAGCAGCCTTGAGATGGGGTCAGGCTACACCTTC.

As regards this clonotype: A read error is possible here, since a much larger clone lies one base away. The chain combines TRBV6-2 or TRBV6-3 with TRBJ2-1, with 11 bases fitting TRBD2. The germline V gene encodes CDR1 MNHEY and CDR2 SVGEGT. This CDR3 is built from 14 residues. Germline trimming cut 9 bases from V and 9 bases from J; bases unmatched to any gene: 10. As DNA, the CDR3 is TGTGCCAGTAGTAGCGGGAGGGCCACGGGTGAGCAGTTCTTC. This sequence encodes CASSSGRATGEQFF.

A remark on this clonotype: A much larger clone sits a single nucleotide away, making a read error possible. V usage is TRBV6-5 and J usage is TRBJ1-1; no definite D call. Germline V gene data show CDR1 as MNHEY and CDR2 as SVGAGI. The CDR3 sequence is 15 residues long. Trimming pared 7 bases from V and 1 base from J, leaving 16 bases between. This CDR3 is CASNHSRAGNTEAFF. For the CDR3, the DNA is TGTGCCAGCAATCATTCGCGGGCTGGGAACACTGAAGCTTTCTTT.

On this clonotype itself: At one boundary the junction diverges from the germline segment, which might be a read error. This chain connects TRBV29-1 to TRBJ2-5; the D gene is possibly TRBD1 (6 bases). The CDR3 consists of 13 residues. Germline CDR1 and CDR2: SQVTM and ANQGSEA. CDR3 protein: CSVDDRPKETQYF. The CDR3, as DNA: TGCAGTGTTGATGACAGGCCAAAAGAGACCCAGTACTTC.

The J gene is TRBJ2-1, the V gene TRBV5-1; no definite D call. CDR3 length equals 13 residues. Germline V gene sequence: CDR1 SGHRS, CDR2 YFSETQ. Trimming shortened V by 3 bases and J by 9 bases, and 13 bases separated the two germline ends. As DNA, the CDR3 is TGCGCCAGCAGCTCCCCCCAGTTCGGTGAGCAGTTCTTC. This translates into CASSSPQFGEQFF.

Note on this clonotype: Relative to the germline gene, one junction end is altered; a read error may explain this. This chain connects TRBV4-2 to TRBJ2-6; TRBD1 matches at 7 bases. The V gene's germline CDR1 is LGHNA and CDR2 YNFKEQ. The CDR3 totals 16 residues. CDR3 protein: CASSLDRASGSNVLTF. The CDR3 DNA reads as TGTGCCAGTAGCCTCGACAGGGCTTCCGGGTCCAACGTCCTGACTTTC.

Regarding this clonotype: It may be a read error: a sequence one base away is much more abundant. CDR3 DNA: TGTGCCAGCAGCCAAGATTGGCGGGAGATGACCGAGGAGCTGTTTTTT. Its translation is CASSQDWREMTEELFF. The genes are TRBV4-2 and TRBJ2-2, with 7 bases lining up with TRBD2. Germline loops: CDR1 LGHNA, CDR2 YNFKEQ. The CDR3 loop spans 16 amino acids.

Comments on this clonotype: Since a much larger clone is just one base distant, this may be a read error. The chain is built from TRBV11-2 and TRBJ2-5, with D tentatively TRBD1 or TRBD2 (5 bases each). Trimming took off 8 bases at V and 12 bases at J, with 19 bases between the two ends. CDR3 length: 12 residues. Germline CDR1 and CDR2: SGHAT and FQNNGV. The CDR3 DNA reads TGTGCCAGCGCCAGGGACGAAGAGATCAAGTACTTC. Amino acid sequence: CASARDEEIKYF.

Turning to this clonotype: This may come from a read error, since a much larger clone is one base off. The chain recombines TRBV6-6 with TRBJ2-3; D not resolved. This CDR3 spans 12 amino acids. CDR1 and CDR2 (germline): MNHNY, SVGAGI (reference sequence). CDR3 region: CASSVGTDAQYF. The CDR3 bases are TGTGCCAGCAGCGTGGGCACAGATGCGCAGTATTTT.

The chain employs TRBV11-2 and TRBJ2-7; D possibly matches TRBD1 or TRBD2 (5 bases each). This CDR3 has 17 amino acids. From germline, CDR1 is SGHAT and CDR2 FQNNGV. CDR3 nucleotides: TGTACCGGCAGCTTCTTAGACGGGACGACGATATTCCACGAGCAGTACTTC. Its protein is CTGSFLDGTTIFHEQYF.

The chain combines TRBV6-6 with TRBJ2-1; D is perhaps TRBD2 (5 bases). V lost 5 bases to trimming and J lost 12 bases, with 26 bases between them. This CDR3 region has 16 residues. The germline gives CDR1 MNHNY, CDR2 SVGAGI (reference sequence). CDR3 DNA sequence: TGTGCCAGCAGTGATCTCAGCGGCGCAAAGGTCTATAGGCAGTTCTTC. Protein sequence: CASSDLSGAKVYRQFF.

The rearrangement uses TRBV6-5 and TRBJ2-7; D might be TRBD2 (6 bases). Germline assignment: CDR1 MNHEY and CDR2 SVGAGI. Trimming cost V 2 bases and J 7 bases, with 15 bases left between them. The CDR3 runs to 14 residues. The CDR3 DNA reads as TGTGCCAGCAGTTACGGGACTCCCCTTGGGGAGCAGTACTTC. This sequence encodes CASSYGTPLGEQYF.

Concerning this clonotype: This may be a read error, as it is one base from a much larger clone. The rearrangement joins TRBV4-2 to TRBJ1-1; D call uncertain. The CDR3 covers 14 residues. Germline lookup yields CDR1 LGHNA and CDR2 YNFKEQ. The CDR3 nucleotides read TGTGCCAGCAGCCAAGACATGGGCTCTACTGAAGTTTTCTTT. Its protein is CASSQDMGSTEVFF.

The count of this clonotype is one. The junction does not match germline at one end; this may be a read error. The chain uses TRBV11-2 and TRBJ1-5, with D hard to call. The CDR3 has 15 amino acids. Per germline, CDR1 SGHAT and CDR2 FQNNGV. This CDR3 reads CVSSLGSSGSQPQHF. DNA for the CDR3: TGTGTCAGCAGCTTAGGTAGCTCCGGCAGTCAGCCCCAGCATTTT.